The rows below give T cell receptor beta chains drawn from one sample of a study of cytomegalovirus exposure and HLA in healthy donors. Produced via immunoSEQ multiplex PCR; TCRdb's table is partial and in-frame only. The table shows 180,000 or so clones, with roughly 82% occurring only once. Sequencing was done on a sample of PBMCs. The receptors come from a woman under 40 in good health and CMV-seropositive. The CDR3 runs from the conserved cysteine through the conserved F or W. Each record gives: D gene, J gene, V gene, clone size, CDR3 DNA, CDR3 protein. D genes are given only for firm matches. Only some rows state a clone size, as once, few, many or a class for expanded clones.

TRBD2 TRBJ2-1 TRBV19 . TGTGCCAGTAATAGCGGGGCGTACAATGAGCAGTTCTTC CASNSGAYNEQFF
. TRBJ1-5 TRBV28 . TGTGCCAGCAGCTCGGGGGGGGACGGCAATCAGCCCCAGCATTTT CASSSGGDGNQPQHF
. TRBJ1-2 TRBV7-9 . TGTGCCAGCAGCTTAGGTTCGACACCGGTCTATGGCTACACCTTC CASSLGSTPVYGYTF
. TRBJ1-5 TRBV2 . TGTGCCAGCAGTGAAGCGCGGGGGGCTGGGCAGCCCCAGCATTTT CASSEARGAGQPQHF
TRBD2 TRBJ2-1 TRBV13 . TGTGCCAGCAGCCCGAGGGTAGCGGGGACCTACAATGAGCAGTTCTTC CASSPRVAGTYNEQFF
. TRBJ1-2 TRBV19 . TGTGCCAGTAGCTCTAACTATGGCTACACCTTC CASSSNYGYTF
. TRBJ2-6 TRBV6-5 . TGTGCCAGCAGCGGTGCTACTGGGGCCAACGTCCTGACTTTC CASSGATGANVLTF
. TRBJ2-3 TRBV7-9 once TGTGCCAGCAGCTTAGTAGCCGCAGATACGCAGTATTTT CASSLVAADTQYF
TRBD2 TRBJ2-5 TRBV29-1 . TGCAGCGCCGGGACTAGCGGGAGATGGGAGACCCAGTACTTC CSAGTSGRWETQYF
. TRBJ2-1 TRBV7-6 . TGTGCCAGCAGCTTAGCGTTAACCACGTCCGCCCCAGGAAATGAGCAGTTCTTC CASSLALTTSAPGNEQFF
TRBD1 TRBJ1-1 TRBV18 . TGTGCCAGCTCACCAATCGGACAGGGCACCACTGAAGCTTTCTTT CASSPIGQGTTEAFF
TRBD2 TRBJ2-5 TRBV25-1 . TGTGCCAGCAGTGAAATTCGGGGGGTTGTAGGAGAGACCCAGTACTTC CASSEIRGVVGETQYF
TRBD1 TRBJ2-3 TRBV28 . TGTGCCAGCAGTCGACAGGGAGTTAAAGATACGCAGTATTTT CASSRQGVKDTQYF
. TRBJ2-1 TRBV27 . TGTGCCAGCAGTTTAGGCGGCTCCTACAATGAGCAGTTCTTC CASSLGGSYNEQFF
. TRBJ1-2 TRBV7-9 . TGTGCCAGCAGCTTAAGGGCAGGGAACTATGGCTACACCTTC CASSLRAGNYGYTF
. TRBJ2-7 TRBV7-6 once TGTGCCAGCAGCTTAGTGGCGGGATCCTACGAGCAGTACTTC CASSLVAGSYEQYF
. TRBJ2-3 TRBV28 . TGTGCCAGCAGTTTACCGGTCCCCACGGATACGCAGTATTTT CASSLPVPTDTQYF
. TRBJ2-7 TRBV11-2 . TGTGCCAGCAGCTTAGATTCGGCGGGGAGGACCTACGAGCAGTACTTC CASSLDSAGRTYEQYF
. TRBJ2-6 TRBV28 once TGTGCCAGCAGTTCACGCGGCGCCGGGGCCAACGTCCTGACTTTC CASSSRGAGANVLTF
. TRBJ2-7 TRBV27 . TGTGCCAGCAGTTCCGGTGTCCTTGCGTTTCAGTACTTC CASSSGVLAFQYF
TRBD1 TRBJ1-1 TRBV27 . TGTGCCAGCAGCAACTGGACAGGGCTGAACATAGAAGCTTTCTTT CASSNWTGLNIEAFF
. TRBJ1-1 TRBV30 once TGTGCCTGGAGTTTCCGTTATTTTGCAGAGGCTGAAGCTTTCTTT CAWSFRYFAEAEAFF